The clone carrying this TCR beta chain was seen at least ten times. The authors built TCR beta libraries using iRepertoire HTBI primers and Arm-PCR of CDR3 regions. In TCRdb, the multiplex PCR reads were re-called with MiXCR into one record per CDR3 protein. The data contain roughly 520,000 distinct CDR3 sequences, 12% of them seen just once; the ten biggest clones take up roughly 9.3%. The sample comes from a study of regulatory T cells in long-lasting Graves disease. V gave up 0 bases and J gave up 7 bases, with 21 bases separating them. CDR1 and CDR2 (germline): LGHDT, YNNKEL (reference sequence). There are 18 residues in the CDR3. Time point: newly diagnosed GD, antithyroid drugs for less than 3 months. Scientists built the TCR library using RNA that was extracted from PBMCs. These same data were also listed under a study on T cells in Graves' hyperthyroidism and ophthalmopathy. That report notes: The HTBI set primed first-round TCR CDR3 RT-PCR. Most clonotypes expanded in thyroid above 0.001 were likewise present in blood. Ophthalmopathy and stable hyperthyroidism were told apart by a 13 V-J model.

This chain links TRBV3-1 with TRBJ2-2; maybe TRBD2 (6 bases). The sequences come from peripheral blood mononuclear cells (PBMCs), collected at new diagnosis, from a patient treated with antithyroid drugs. The receptor's source is a woman aged 25 to 39 with Graves disease. The CDR3 bases are TGTGCCAGCAGCCAAGACGGCTCGCGGGGAATGCGGGGCGGGGAGCTGTTTTTT. Translation: CASSQDGSRGMRGGELFF. Full variable domain (rest looked up from reference TRBV3-1 and TRBJ2-2): DTAVSQTPKYLVTQMGNDKSIKCEQNLGHDTMYWYKQDSKKFLKIMFSYNNKELIINETVPNRFSPKSPDKAHLNLHINSLELGDSAVYFCASSQDGSRGMRGGELFFGEGSRLTVL.